This TCR beta chain comes out of a study of CD8 T cells in Susac syndrome. When the RNA was reverse transcribed, random hexamers were used with an input of 0.5 to 1 ug. MiXCR, applied by TCRdb to the immunoSEQ multiplex PCR reads, yields one record per CDR3 protein. The sample comprises roughly 86,000 distinct CDR3 sequences, 90% to 97% of which are singletons, and about 0.68% rests with the top ten. V was trimmed by 3 bases and J by 4 bases, leaving 16 bases between them. This CDR3 has 15 residues. The V gene's germline CDR1 is DFQATT and CDR2 SNEGSKA (reference sequence). Sequencing input: CD8+ T cells from PBMCs. The TCR was taken from a human donor with Susac syndrome. The V gene is TRBV20-1, the J gene TRBJ1-5; D call uncertain. The CDR3 loop reads CSASGVNMGNQPQHF. The CDR3 bases are TGCAGTGCTAGCGGGGTAAATATGGGGAATCAGCCCCAGCATTTT.